One and the same sample provided the 8 T cell receptor beta chains below, sequenced in a study of blood T cell repertoires in COVID-19. Sequencing was performed with immunoSEQ multiplex PCR; in TCRdb, only in-frame clones are kept and a portion is missing. The sample contains about 66,000 clones, roughly nine tenths of which appear only once. Sequencing was done on a sample of peripheral blood. All receptors come from a man in his fifties or sixties with acute or convalescent COVID-19.

This chain links TRBV20-1 with TRBJ1-3; TRBD1 might be the D (6 bases). The CDR3 is 14 residues long. Trimming took off 3 bases at V and 2 bases at J, with 11 bases between the two ends. The germline CDR1 and CDR2 sequences are DFQATT and SNEGSKA (reference sequence). CDR3 in amino acids: CSASLRGAGNTIYF. CDR3 nucleotides: TGCAGTGCTAGTCTCAGGGGAGCTGGAAACACCATATATTTT.

This chain connects TRBV24-1 to TRBJ2-3; 9 positions match TRBD1. The CDR3 sequence is 15 residues long. Germline V gene sequence: CDR1 KGHDR, CDR2 SFDVKD. The V gene end was trimmed by 8 bases and the J gene end by 1 base; junction bases not matched to a gene: 6. The CDR3 DNA reads as TGTGCCACCACCGGACAGGGGACCGGCACAGATACGCAGTATTTT. It is translated as CATTGQGTGTDTQYF.

CDR3 sequence: CASSLQGDYYGYTF. In nucleotides, the CDR3 is TGTGCCAGCAGCTTACAGGGGGACTACTATGGCTACACCTTC. The gene calls are TRBV5-4 and TRBJ1-2; 8 bases map to TRBD1. V was clipped by 2 bases and J by 3 bases; unmatched bases: 3. Germline loops: CDR1 SGHNT, CDR2 YYREEE (reference sequence). The CDR3 runs 14 residues.

The chain links TRBV6-6 to TRBJ1-6; D is unclear. CDR1 is MNHNY and CDR2 is SVGAGI in the germline V gene (reference sequence). V was clipped by 4 bases and J by 7 bases, with 8 bases between them. The CDR3 is 13 amino acids. The CDR3 region has the DNA TGTGCCAGCAGTTCCACCGAGAATTCACCCCTCCACTTT. It codes for CASSSTENSPLHF.

The chain has TRBV27 and TRBJ1-1; TRBD1 matches at 9 bases. The CDR3 length is 13 residues. Germline V lookup: CDR1 MNHEY, CDR2 SMNVEV (reference sequence). V was clipped by 8 bases and J by 4 bases; unmatched bases: 5. CDR3 in DNA: TGTGCCAGCTCTCGGACAGGGGCCACTGAAGCTTTCTTT. It yields the protein CASSRTGATEAFF.

The chain couples TRBV2 to TRBJ2-5; 8 positions match TRBD1. The CDR3 covers 16 residues. The V gene end was trimmed by 6 bases and the J gene end by 5 bases; junction bases not matched to a gene: 14. The germline CDR1 and CDR2 sequences are SNHLY and FYNNEI. DNA for the CDR3: TGTGCCAGCAGGCCAGGGGGCGCGGATTATAGGGAGACCCAGTACTTC. It translates to CASRPGGADYRETQYF. Based on the CDR3 plus reference TRBV2 and TRBJ2-5, the full variable domain is EPEVTQTPSHQVTQMGQEVILRCVPISNHLYFYWYRQILGQKVEFLVSFYNNEISEKSEIFDDQFSVERPDGSNFTLKIRSTKLEDSAMYFCASRPGGADYRETQYFGPGTRLLVL.

V gene TRBV5-1 combines with J gene TRBJ2-3; 7 bases map to TRBD1. J was trimmed by 12 bases and V by 4 bases; bases with no gene match: 8. The CDR3 extends over 12 amino acids. Germline CDR1 and CDR2: SGHRS and YFSETQ. The CDR3 is CASSLRTGEQYF. DNA for the CDR3: TGCGCCAGCAGCCTGCGGACAGGTGAACAGTATTTT.

V is TRBV5-6 and J is TRBJ1-6; possibly TRBD1 for D (6 bases). Trimming stripped 0 bases from V and 10 bases from J, with 11 bases between. The CDR3 has 14 amino acids. The germline V gene encodes CDR1 SGHDT and CDR2 YYEEEE. The CDR3 nucleotides read TGTGCCAGCAGCTTGGGGATAGGGGGATCACCCCTCCACTTT. This encodes CASSLGIGGSPLHF.